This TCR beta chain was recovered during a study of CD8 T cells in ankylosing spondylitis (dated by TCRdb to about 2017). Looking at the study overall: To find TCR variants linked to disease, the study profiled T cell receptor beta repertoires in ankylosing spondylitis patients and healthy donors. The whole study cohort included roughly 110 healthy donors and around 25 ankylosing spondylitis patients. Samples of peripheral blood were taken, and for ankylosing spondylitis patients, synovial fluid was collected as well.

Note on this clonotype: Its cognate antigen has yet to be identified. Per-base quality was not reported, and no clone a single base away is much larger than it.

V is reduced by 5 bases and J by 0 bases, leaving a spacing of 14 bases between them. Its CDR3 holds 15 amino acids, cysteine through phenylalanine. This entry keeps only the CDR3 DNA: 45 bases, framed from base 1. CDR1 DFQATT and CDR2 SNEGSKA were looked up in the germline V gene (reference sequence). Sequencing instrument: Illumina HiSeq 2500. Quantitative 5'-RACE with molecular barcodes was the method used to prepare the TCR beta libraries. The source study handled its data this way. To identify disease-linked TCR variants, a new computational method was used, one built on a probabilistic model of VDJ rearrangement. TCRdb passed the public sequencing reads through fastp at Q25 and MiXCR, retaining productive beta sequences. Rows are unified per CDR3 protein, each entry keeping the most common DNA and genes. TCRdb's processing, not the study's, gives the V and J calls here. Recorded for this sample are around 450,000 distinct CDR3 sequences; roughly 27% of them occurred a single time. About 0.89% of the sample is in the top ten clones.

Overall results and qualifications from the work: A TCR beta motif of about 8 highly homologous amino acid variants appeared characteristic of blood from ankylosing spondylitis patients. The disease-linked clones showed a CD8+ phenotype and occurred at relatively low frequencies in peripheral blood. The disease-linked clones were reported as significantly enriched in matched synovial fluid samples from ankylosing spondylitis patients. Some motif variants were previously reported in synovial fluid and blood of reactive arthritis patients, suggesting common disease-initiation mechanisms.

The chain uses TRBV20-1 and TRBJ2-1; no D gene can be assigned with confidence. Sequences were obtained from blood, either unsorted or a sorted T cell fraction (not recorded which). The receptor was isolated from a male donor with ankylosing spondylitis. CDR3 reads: CSARLTYSSYNEQFF. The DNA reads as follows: TGCAGTGCTCGCCTGACTTATAGCTCCTACAATGAGCAGTTCTTC.